The 8 T cell receptor beta chains presented below share a single source sample, sequenced in a study of early T cells in non-severe SARS-CoV-2 infection. TCRdb independently ran MiXCR on the 5' RACE reads; one entry per CDR3 protein. The profile shows about 69,000 distinct CDR3 sequences, roughly 9.5% of them singletons. Material for sequencing was whole blood. The receptor set was obtained from an adult who was a healthcare worker with PCR-confirmed SARS-CoV-2 infection or an uninfected control (not recorded which).

The rearrangement joins TRBV6-5 to TRBJ2-3; 9 bases line up with TRBD1. J was trimmed by 4 bases and V by 6 bases; bases with no gene match: 11. This CDR3 has 16 amino acids. The germline V gene encodes CDR1 MNHEY and CDR2 SVGAGI. In DNA, the CDR3 is TGTGCCAGCAGCCGACAGGGGGTCGGGTTCGCAGATACGCAGTATTTT. It encodes CASSRQGVGFADTQYF.

This clonotype came up a few times. The CDR3 protein is CASSLRYRGMYNEQFF. As DNA, the CDR3 is TGTGCCAGCAGCTTAAGGTACAGGGGAATGTACAATGAGCAGTTCTTC. The V call is TRBV7-9, the J call TRBJ2-1, with TRBD1 matching 7 bases. Unmatched junction bases numbered 8, after V lost 2 bases and J lost 4 bases. Germline-derived CDR1 and CDR2 are SEHNR and FQNEAQ (reference sequence). The CDR3 spans 16 residues. Full variable domain (rest looked up from reference TRBV7-9 and TRBJ2-1): DTGVSQNPRHKITKRGQNVTFRCDPISEHNRLYWYRQTLGQGPEFLTYFQNEAQLEKSRLLSDRFSAERPKGSFSTLEIQRTEQGDSAMYLCASSLRYRGMYNEQFFGPGTRLTVL.

This clonotype occurred many times. The genes are TRBV15 and TRBJ1-3; D perhaps matches TRBD1 (6 bases). The CDR3 contains 16 residues. Per the germline V gene, CDR1 is LNHNV and CDR2 is YYDKDF (reference sequence). V was clipped by 3 bases and J by 1 base, with 13 bases between them. CDR3 DNA: TGTGCCACCAGCAGGGACAGCGGAGTTTCTGGAAACACCATATATTTT. Translated: CATSRDSGVSGNTIYF.

This clonotype was counted many times. This sequence joins TRBV20-1 and TRBJ2-7; D perhaps matches TRBD2 (7 bases). Germline CDR1 reads DFQATT; CDR2 reads SNEGSKA (reference sequence). V lost 5 bases to trimming and J lost 3 bases, with 17 bases between them. This CDR3 is built from 14 residues. CDR3 in amino acids: CSARGAIDYYEQYF. The CDR3, as DNA: TGCAGTGCTCGGGGGGCGATCGACTACTACGAGCAGTACTTC.

The sample holds a few counts of this clonotype. The chain joins TRBV7-6 to TRBJ2-2; TRBD1 matches at 7 bases. V dropped 3 bases and J dropped 4; count of bases not matched to a gene: 2. CDR3 length: 14 amino acids. Germline values: CDR1 SGHVS, CDR2 FNYEAQ. CDR3 nucleotide sequence: TGTGCCAGCAGCTTCGACAGGGCCACCGGGGAGCTGTTTTTT. This gives the protein CASSFDRATGELFF.

The chain has TRBV6-5 and TRBJ1-1, with D uncertain. CDR1 and CDR2 (germline): MNHEY, SVGAGI. The CDR3 runs 14 residues. Trimming removed 8 bases from V and 6 bases from J, with 19 bases in between. The CDR3 here is CASALRWPHPEAFF. DNA of the CDR3: TGTGCCAGCGCCTTAAGATGGCCTCATCCTGAAGCTTTCTTT.

The genes are TRBV5-1 and TRBJ2-2; 8 bases are shared with TRBD2. J lost 8 bases, V lost 0 bases, and 6 bases had no gene match. The CDR3 consists of 15 residues. In germline, CDR1 is SGHRS, CDR2 YFSETQ. The CDR3 reads CASSLDSGVPGELFF. DNA for the CDR3: TGCGCCAGCAGCTTGGATAGCGGGGTTCCGGGGGAGCTGTTTTTT.

This clonotype was observed a handful of times. J is TRBJ2-2 and V is TRBV3-1; D gene ambiguous. CDR1 LGHDT and CDR2 YNNKEL come from the germline V gene (reference sequence). This CDR3 is built from 13 residues. Between the trimmed V and J ends, which lost 4 bases and 3 bases, there was a span of 6 bases. The CDR3 DNA is TGTGCCAGCAGCCCCCCAGACACCGGGGAGCTGTTTTTT. This translates into CASSPPDTGELFF. Combining the CDR3 with reference TRBV3-1 and TRBJ2-2 gives the whole variable domain DTAVSQTPKYLVTQMGNDKSIKCEQNLGHDTMYWYKQDSKKFLKIMFSYNNKELIINETVPNRFSPKSPDKAHLNLHINSLELGDSAVYFCASSPPDTGELFFGEGSRLTVL.